The 22 T cell receptor beta chains in this list originate from one sample, sequenced in a study of blood T cell repertoires in COVID-19. Clones were read by immunoSEQ multiplex PCR, and TCRdb kept only the in-frame ones, dropping some. The sample has roughly 230,000 clones, around 88% seen once. Source material: peripheral blood. The receptors were sampled from a man between 35 and 55 years old with active or convalescent COVID-19.

The CDR3 region is CASSLTGVGGNQPQHF. The CDR3 DNA is TGTGCCAGCAGCTTAACAGGGGTTGGTGGCAATCAGCCCCAGCATTTT. The gene calls are TRBV7-2 and TRBJ1-5; 7 positions agree with TRBD1. Germline CDR1 SGHTA, CDR2 FQGNSA. CDR3 length: 16 amino acids. The ends lost 2 bases at V and 2 bases at J; junction bases unmatched: 6.

The chain employs TRBV5-4 and TRBJ1-5, with 9 bases aligning to TRBD1. The V gene end was trimmed by 4 bases and the J gene end by 4 bases; junction bases not matched to a gene: 6. Per the germline V gene, CDR1 is SGHNT and CDR2 is YYREEE (reference sequence). The CDR3 contains 15 residues. This CDR3 reads CASSSGTGRNQPQHF. In DNA form, the CDR3 reads TGTGCCAGCAGCAGCGGGACAGGGAGAAATCAGCCCCAGCATTTT.

V usage is TRBV18 and J usage is TRBJ2-7; tentative D call: TRBD2 (6 bases). This CDR3 has 14 amino acids. Germline V CDR1 and CDR2: KGHSH, LQKENI. Trimming took off 2 bases at V and 1 base at J, with 9 bases between the two ends. In DNA, the CDR3 is TGTGCCAGCTCACCAGAACTAGCTTCCTACGAGCAGTACTTC. Residues: CASSPELASYEQYF.

This clone was seen just once. The chain has TRBV7-9 and TRBJ1-3; TRBD1 matches 10 bases. The CDR3 length is 15 residues. After removal of 6 bases from V and 7 bases from J, the junction contained 9 bases not matched to a gene. Germline V gene lookup returns CDR1 SEHNR and CDR2 FQNEAQ (reference sequence). The CDR3 protein is CASRLTGGRNNTIYF. The DNA of the CDR3 is TGTGCCAGCAGGTTGACAGGGGGCCGCAACAACACCATATATTTT.

This chain uses TRBV5-1 with TRBJ2-5; TRBD2 might be the D (5 bases). V shed 3 bases and J shed 3 bases, with 15 bases lying between them. This CDR3 has 15 amino acids. Germline loops: CDR1 SGHRS, CDR2 YFSETQ. This chain's CDR3 is CASSSGIGLEETQYF. For the CDR3, the DNA is TGCGCCAGCAGCTCGGGGATCGGACTCGAAGAGACCCAGTACTTC. The full variable domain, its missing parts supplied by reference TRBV5-1 and TRBJ2-5, is KAGVTQTPRYLIKTRGQQVTLSCSPISGHRSVSWYQQTPGQGLQFLFEYFSETQRNKGNFPGRFSGRQFSNSRSEMNVSTLELGDSALYLCASSSGIGLEETQYFGPGTRLLVL.

The count of this clone is one. The chain recombines TRBV19 with TRBJ1-4; 7 nucleotides match TRBD1. CDR1 and CDR2 from the germline V gene are LNHDA and SQIVND (reference sequence). With 7 bases clipped from V and 3 bases from J, the junction kept 8 bases outside the gene matches. The CDR3 is 15 residues long. The CDR3 region has the DNA TGTGCCAGTACCGTAGGAGGGGGCCCTAATGAAAAACTGTTTTTT. This encodes CASTVGGGPNEKLFF.

This clone was picked up many times. The genes are TRBV11-3 and TRBJ2-7; tentative D call: TRBD1 (6 bases). V lost 1 base and J lost 2, with 12 bases in between. The CDR3 spans 15 residues. The germline V gene encodes CDR1 SGHNT and CDR2 YENEEA. CDR3 sequence: CASSLVRGPAYEQYF. The CDR3 region has the DNA TGTGCCAGCAGCTTAGTCAGGGGCCCAGCCTACGAGCAGTACTTC.

This clone was recorded a few times. The rearrangement joins TRBV6-5 to TRBJ1-5; D gene uncertain. Germline CDR1 MNHEY, CDR2 SVGAGI. This CDR3 is built from 13 residues. The V gene lost 7 bases and the J gene lost 7 bases, with 14 bases spanning the gap. CDR3 DNA sequence: TGTGCCAGCACGTCGGGAAAGGGACAGCCCCAGCATTTT. This sequence encodes CASTSGKGQPQHF.

The chain links TRBV6-2 or TRBV6-3 to TRBJ1-1; TRBD1 agrees at 7 bases. Trimming at V came to 2 bases and at J to 8 bases, leaving 14 bases not matched to a gene. The length of the CDR3 is 16 residues. In germline, CDR1 is MNHEY, CDR2 SVGEGT. The CDR3, as DNA: TGTGCCAGCAGTTACAGGCACCTCACTTGGGACAGAGAAGCTTTCTTT. This gives the protein CASSYRHLTWDREAFF.

This sequence joins TRBV19 and TRBJ2-1; 9 bases are shared with TRBD2. CDR3 length: 16 residues. The ends lost 4 bases at V and 3 bases at J; junction bases unmatched: 7. Germline CDR1 and CDR2: LNHDA and SQIVND (reference sequence). CDR3 protein: CASSTDLAGLYNEQFF. The DNA of the CDR3 is TGTGCCAGTAGTACGGATCTAGCGGGACTCTACAATGAGCAGTTCTTC. Full variable domain (missing parts from reference TRBV19 and TRBJ2-1): DGGITQSPKYLFRKEGQNVTLSCEQNLNHDAMYWYRQDPGQGLRLIYYSQIVNDFQKGDIAEGYSVSREKKESFPLTVTSAQKNPTAFYLCASSTDLAGLYNEQFFGPGTRLTVL.

This clone was found many times. This chain links TRBV19 with TRBJ1-2, with D unresolved. The length of the CDR3 is 13 residues. The V gene's germline CDR1 is LNHDA and CDR2 SQIVND (reference sequence). V lost 5 bases and J lost 1, with 8 bases in between. CDR3 in DNA: TGTGCCAGTAGTGACCAGGATAACTATGGCTACACCTTC. This sequence encodes CASSDQDNYGYTF.

The chain is built from TRBV18 and TRBJ2-1; D ambiguous. This CDR3 is built from 13 residues. CDR1 and CDR2 (germline): KGHSH, LQKENI. Trimming took off 0 bases at V and 6 bases at J, with 6 bases between the two ends. CDR3: CASSPPSPNEQFF. The CDR3 nucleotides are TGTGCCAGCTCACCACCGAGCCCCAATGAGCAGTTCTTC.

The V call is TRBV28, the J call TRBJ1-5; possibly TRBD1 for D (5 bases). The CDR3 loop spans 13 amino acids. Germline lookup yields CDR1 MDHEN and CDR2 SYDVKM. Between the trimmed V and J ends, which lost 5 bases and 5 bases, there was a span of 10 bases. CDR3 nucleotides: TGTGCCAGCAGTCGTTCGGGGGATCAGCCCCAGCATTTT. Amino acids: CASSRSGDQPQHF.

This clone was observed a single time. The rearrangement uses TRBV5-1 and TRBJ1-1; 8 bases match TRBD1. The CDR3 has 16 residues. Losses at the gene ends were 0 bases for V and 5 bases for J; bases not matched to a gene: 9. Germline V gives CDR1 SGHRS, CDR2 YFSETQ. In DNA form, the CDR3 reads TGCGCCAGCAGCTTGGGGGCAGGGGGCGTCGATACTGAAGCTTTCTTT. This translates into CASSLGAGGVDTEAFF.

The chain combines TRBV3-1 (or the pseudogene TRBV3-2) with TRBJ2-5, with 8 bases aligning to TRBD1. The CDR3 is made up of 15 amino acids. The germline V gene has CDR1 LGHDT and CDR2 YNNKEL (reference sequence). The V and J ends lost 4 bases and 4 bases, in that order; junction bases with no gene match: 8. In DNA, the CDR3 is TGTGCCAGCAGCCTCGGACAGGGTTGGTCAGAGACCCAGTACTTC. Amino acids: CASSLGQGWSETQYF.

This clone was picked up a small number of times. This sequence joins TRBV7-3 and TRBJ2-6, with D maybe TRBD1 (6 bases). V shed 3 bases and J shed 0 bases, with 9 bases lying between them. The length of the CDR3 is 16 residues. The germline gives CDR1 SGHTA, CDR2 FQGTGA. The CDR3 loop is CASSFSGASGANVLTF. CDR3 DNA sequence: TGTGCCAGCAGCTTTTCAGGGGCCTCTGGGGCCAACGTCCTGACTTTC.

V usage is TRBV5-5 and J usage is TRBJ2-1; TRBD1 agrees at 11 bases. This CDR3 is 15 amino acids long. Germline V CDR1 and CDR2: SGHKS, YYEKEE (reference sequence). The junction had 6 bases not matched to a gene; V was cut back by 2 bases and J by 8 bases. DNA for the CDR3: TGTGCCAGCAGCTTAGGGACAGGGGGTTCGGATGAGCAGTTCTTC. Its protein is CASSLGTGGSDEQFF.

V usage is TRBV12-5 and J usage is TRBJ2-2; unclear D gene. The CDR3 runs to 11 residues. V lost 2 bases to trimming and J lost 9 bases, with 4 bases between them. CDR1 is LGHNT and CDR2 is FRNRAP in the germline V gene. CDR3 region: CASGLSRELFF. The DNA of the CDR3 is TGTGCTAGTGGTTTGTCTCGGGAGCTGTTTTTT.

This sequence joins TRBV30 and TRBJ1-4; TRBD1 aligns across 9 bases. J was trimmed by 8 bases and V by 5 bases; bases with no gene match: 6. This CDR3 has 13 amino acids. From germline, CDR1 is GTSNPN and CDR2 SVGIG (reference sequence). CDR3 sequence (DNA): TGTGCCTGGGCGGGACAGGGTAAAGAAAAACTGTTTTTT. Translated, it gives CAWAGQGKEKLFF.

V is TRBV11-2 and J is TRBJ2-1; 8 positions match TRBD2. V shed 5 bases and J 4 bases; nucleotides not matched to a gene: 7. The CDR3 runs 15 residues. CDR1 and CDR2 (germline): SGHAT, FQNNGV. The CDR3 DNA reads as TGTGCCAGCAGCAAAATAGCGGGGCAGTACAATGAGCAGTTCTTC. The encoded protein is CASSKIAGQYNEQFF.

The chain recombines TRBV2 with TRBJ2-4; 10 bases are a match to TRBD1. With 7 bases clipped from V and 8 bases from J, the junction kept 5 bases outside the gene matches. CDR1 SNHLY and CDR2 FYNNEI come from the germline V gene. This CDR3 is 13 amino acids long. For the CDR3, the DNA is TGTGCCAGCATTTACGGACAGGGGGACATTCAGTACTTC. Protein product: CASIYGQGDIQYF.

This clone was picked up one time. The V and J genes are TRBV27 and TRBJ1-1; possible D gene TRBD1, 6 bases. Trimming took 2 bases from V and 8 from J, leaving 15 bases between them. CDR3 size: 14 residues. The germline gives CDR1 MNHEY, CDR2 SMNVEV (reference sequence). The CDR3 DNA is TGTGCCAGCAGTTTAACGGAAACCGGGACAGAAGCTTTCTTT. Translating it yields CASSLTETGTEAFF.